The entry below gives a single T cell receptor beta chain sequence along with its context. Its matching antigen is unknown. These data belong to a study of T cell responses to AZD1222 COVID-19 vaccine. Findings of the study overall: Only six people who got AZD1222 tested seropositive at baseline. Regions 160-218 and 743-854 held dominance among vaccine-associated CD4 TCRs, which spanned spike.

Clones were sequenced by immunoSEQ multiplex PCR, and TCRdb holds only the in-frame ones, with some missing. The data show some 170,000 clones, 70% to 90% seen once. CDR1 is MNHNY, CDR2 SVGAGI, per germline (reference sequence). There are 12 residues in the CDR3. Trimming pared 8 bases from V and 1 base from J, leaving 5 bases between. The sequence was collected from an adult in good health. The gene calls are TRBV6-6 and TRBJ1-4, with D unresolved. The starting material was peripheral blood, obtained on day 0 of AZD1222 vaccination. CDR3 amino acids: CASRQTNEKLFF. CDR3 coding DNA: TGTGCCAGCCGACAAACTAATGAAAAACTGTTTTTT.